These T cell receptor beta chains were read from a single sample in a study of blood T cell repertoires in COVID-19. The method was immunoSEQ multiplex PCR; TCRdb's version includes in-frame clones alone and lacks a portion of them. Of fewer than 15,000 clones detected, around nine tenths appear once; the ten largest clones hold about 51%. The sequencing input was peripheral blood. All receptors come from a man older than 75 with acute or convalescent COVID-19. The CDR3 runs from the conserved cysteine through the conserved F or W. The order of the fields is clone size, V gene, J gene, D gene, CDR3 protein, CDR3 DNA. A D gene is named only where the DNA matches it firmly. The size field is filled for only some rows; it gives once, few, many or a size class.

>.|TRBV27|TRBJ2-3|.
CASSRRPSADTQYF
TGTGCCAGCAGTAGACGCCCTAGTGCAGATACGCAGTATTTT
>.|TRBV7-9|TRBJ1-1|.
CASSLGTSGIAFF
TGTGCCAGCAGCTTAGGAACGTCCGGGATTGCTTTCTTT
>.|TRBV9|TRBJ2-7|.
CASSSGEARIYEQYF
TGTGCCAGCAGCTCCGGGGAGGCGCGGATCTACGAGCAGTACTTC
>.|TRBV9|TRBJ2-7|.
CASSVVGRGEQYF
TGTGCCAGCAGCGTAGTAGGCCGGGGCGAGCAGTACTTC
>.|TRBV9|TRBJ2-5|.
CASSVGNRIGETQYF
TGTGCCAGCAGCGTAGGCAACCGGATCGGGGAGACCCAGTACTTC
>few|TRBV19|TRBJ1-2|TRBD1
CATTGTGAFGYGYTF
TGTGCCACCACGGGGACAGGGGCCTTTGGCTATGGCTACACCTTC
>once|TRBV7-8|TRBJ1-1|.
CASSWRTATEAFF
TGTGCCAGCAGCTGGAGGACAGCGACTGAAGCTTTCTTT
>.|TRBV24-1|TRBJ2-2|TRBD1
CATRGQWGNVGGELFF
TGTGCCACCAGGGGACAGTGGGGCAACGTCGGCGGGGAGCTGTTTTTT
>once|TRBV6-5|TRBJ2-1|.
CASTPSSYNEQFF
TGTGCCAGCACCCCGAGCTCCTACAATGAGCAGTTCTTC
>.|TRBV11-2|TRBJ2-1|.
CASSLRTDDEQFF
TGTGCCAGCAGCTTAAGGACAGACGATGAGCAGTTCTTC
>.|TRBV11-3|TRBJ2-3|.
CASSSPGAGDTQYF
TGTGCCAGCAGCTCTCCGGGAGCGGGTGATACGCAGTATTTT
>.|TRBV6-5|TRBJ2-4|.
CASRLGQTKNIQYF
TGTGCCAGCAGACTCGGACAGACCAAAAACATTCAGTACTTC
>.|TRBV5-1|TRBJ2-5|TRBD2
CASSLFAGGQEETQYF
TGCGCCAGCAGCTTGTTTGCGGGGGGGCAAGAAGAGACCCAGTACTTC
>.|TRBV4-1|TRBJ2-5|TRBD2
CASSQTSGASRETQYF
TGCGCCAGCAGCCAAACTAGCGGGGCTTCGAGGGAGACCCAGTACTTC
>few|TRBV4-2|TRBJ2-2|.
CASSQDWWGRTGELFF
TGTGCCAGCAGCCAAGATTGGTGGGGGAGGACCGGGGAGCTGTTTTTT
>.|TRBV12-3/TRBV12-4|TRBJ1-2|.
CASSFSGTDGYTF
TGTGCCAGCAGTTTTTCTGGTACGGATGGCTACACCTTC
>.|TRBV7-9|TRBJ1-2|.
CASSLAQGGYTF
TGTGCCAGCAGCTTAGCGCAGGGTGGCTACACCTTC
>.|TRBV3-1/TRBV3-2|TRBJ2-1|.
CASSSFLGGNSYNEQFF
TGTGCCAGCAGCTCATTCCTGGGGGGAAACTCCTACAATGAGCAGTTCTTC
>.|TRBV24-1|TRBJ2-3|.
CATSDLRGESTDTQYF
TGTGCCACCAGTGATTTGCGCGGGGAGAGCACAGATACGCAGTATTTT
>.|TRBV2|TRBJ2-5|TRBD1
CASSTGVVTQYF
TGTGCCAGTTCGACAGGGGTCGTGACCCAGTACTTC
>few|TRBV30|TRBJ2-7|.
CACKQGSLSEQYF
TGTGCCTGTAAACAGGGTAGTCTCTCCGAGCAGTACTTC
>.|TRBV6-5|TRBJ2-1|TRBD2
CASSRPGGGYNEQFF
TGTGCCAGCTCCCGACCGGGGGGGGGTTACAATGAGCAGTTCTTC
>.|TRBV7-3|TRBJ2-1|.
CASSSRTLDEQFF
TGTGCCAGCAGCTCCCGGACATTGGATGAGCAGTTCTTC
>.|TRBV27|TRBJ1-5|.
CASSFGGKQPQHF
TGTGCCAGCAGTTTTGGAGGGAAGCAGCCCCAGCATTTT
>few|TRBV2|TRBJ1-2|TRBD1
CASSGTVPSNYGYTF
TGTGCCAGTTCCGGGACAGTACCCTCTAACTATGGCTACACCTTC
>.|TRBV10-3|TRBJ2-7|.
CAISVGSSYEQYF
TGTGCCATCAGTGTTGGCAGCTCCTACGAGCAGTACTTC
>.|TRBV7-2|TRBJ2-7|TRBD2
CASSSNSGGARYEQYF
TGTGCCAGCAGCTCAAATAGCGGGGGGGCGCGCTACGAGCAGTACTTC
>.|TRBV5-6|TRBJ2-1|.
CASSLSPGLVGNEQFF
TGTGCCAGCAGCTTGTCGCCAGGGCTGGTTGGGAATGAGCAGTTCTTC
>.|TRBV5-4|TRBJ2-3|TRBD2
CASRETSGGTDTQYF
TGTGCCAGCAGGGAGACTAGCGGGGGCACAGATACGCAGTATTTT
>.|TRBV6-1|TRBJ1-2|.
CASSEGGSNYGYTF
TGTGCCAGCAGTGAAGGGGGCTCTAACTATGGCTACACCTTC
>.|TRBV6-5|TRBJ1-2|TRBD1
CASSPQGGGSYGYTF
TGTGCCAGCAGCCCACAGGGGGGGGGTTCCTATGGCTACACCTTC
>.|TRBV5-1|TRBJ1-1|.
CASSLSNTEAFF
TGCGCCAGCAGCCTTTCGAACACTGAAGCTTTCTTT
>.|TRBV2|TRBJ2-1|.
CASLAWRNSYNEQFF
TGTGCCAGCCTCGCGTGGCGGAACTCCTACAATGAGCAGTTCTTC